These 31 T cell receptor beta chains share one sample of origin, sequenced in a study of blood T cell repertoires in COVID-19. Clones were read by immunoSEQ multiplex PCR, and TCRdb kept only the in-frame ones, dropping some. Of 150,000 to 200,000 clones listed, roughly four fifths are singletons. The specimen sequenced was peripheral blood. The receptors stem from a woman of 80 years or more with COVID-19, enrolled during active disease.

This clone has a handful of counts. This chain links TRBV18 with TRBJ1-2, with D perhaps TRBD1 (5 bases). Germline V gene sequence: CDR1 KGHSH, CDR2 LQKENI. The ends were cut back, 0 bases at V and 3 bases at J, with 11 bases in the middle. CDR3 length: 15 residues. As DNA, the CDR3 is TGTGCCAGCTCACCACCGGGATGGGGCGACTATGGCTACACCTTC. It is translated as CASSPPGWGDYGYTF.

Only one count was recorded for this clone. V and J are TRBV5-1 and TRBJ2-2; TRBD1 aligns across 7 bases. The CDR3 length is 16 residues. Germline V gene data show CDR1 as SGHRS and CDR2 as YFSETQ. The V and J ends lost 3 bases and 8 bases, in that order; junction bases with no gene match: 13. For the CDR3, the DNA is TGCGCCAGCAGCTCCACCGGGACAGCGTTCGAGGGGGAGCTGTTTTTT. Translated: CASSSTGTAFEGELFF.

This clone came up once. The chain uses TRBV10-3 and TRBJ1-2, with 7 bases that match TRBD1. Germline loops: CDR1 ENHRY, CDR2 SYGVKD. With V trimmed by 0 bases and J by 2 bases, 0 bases remained unmatched. CDR3 length equals 14 residues. The CDR3, as DNA: TGTGCCATCAGTGAGTCACAGGGGAACTATGGCTACACCTTC. Translating it yields CAISESQGNYGYTF.

V gene TRBV4-3 combines with J gene TRBJ2-2; the D gene is possibly TRBD2 (5 bases). The germline CDR1 and CDR2 sequences are LGHNA and YSLEER. Deletions cut 0 bases from V and 6 bases from J, with 14 bases between. CDR3 length: 16 residues. The CDR3 loop reads CASSQDLAGVAGELFF. The CDR3 DNA sequence: TGCGCCAGCAGCCAAGATCTGGCCGGGGTCGCCGGGGAGCTGTTTTTT.

This clone was picked up a small number of times. The rearrangement uses TRBV24-1 and TRBJ2-3; 9 nucleotides match TRBD1. This CDR3 contains 16 residues. The ends lost 2 bases at V and 4 bases at J; junction bases unmatched: 6. Germline CDR1 reads KGHDR; CDR2 reads SFDVKD. CDR3 region: CATSDYRGPDADTQYF. The DNA for the CDR3 is TGTGCCACCAGTGATTACAGGGGGCCTGATGCAGATACGCAGTATTTT.

The V gene is TRBV30, the J gene TRBJ1-5, with 10 bases fitting TRBD1. Trimming took 1 base from V and 2 from J; bases not matched to a gene: 8. CDR3 size: 17 residues. CDR1 and CDR2 from the germline V gene are GTSNPN and SVGIG (reference sequence). CDR3 amino acids: CAWSAGTGVYGNQPQHF. Written as DNA, the CDR3 is TGTGCCTGGAGTGCCGGGACAGGGGTTTATGGCAATCAGCCCCAGCATTTT.

This chain joins TRBV4-2 and TRBJ2-1; 14 positions agree with TRBD2. Germline assignment: CDR1 LGHNA and CDR2 YNFKEQ. The CDR3 contains 18 residues. Losses at the gene ends were 2 bases for V and 8 bases for J; bases not matched to a gene: 11. The CDR3 DNA reads as TGTGCCAGCAGCCAACACCTTGGGACTAGCGGGAGTAAGGATGAGCAGTTCTTC. The encoded protein is CASSQHLGTSGSKDEQFF.

The rearrangement links TRBV9 to TRBJ2-1, with 15 positions matching TRBD2. With V trimmed by 4 bases and J by 1 base, 18 bases remained unmatched. The CDR3 consists of 22 residues. Per germline, CDR1 SGDLS and CDR2 YYNGEE. The CDR3 loop is CASSTPSKGLAGGMGSYNEQFF. In DNA form, the CDR3 reads TGTGCCAGCAGCACCCCCTCAAAAGGACTAGCGGGAGGGATGGGGTCCTACAATGAGCAGTTCTTC. The whole variable domain, filled in from reference TRBV9 and TRBJ2-1, reads DSGVTQTPKHLITATGQRVTLRCSPRSGDLSVYWYQQSLDQGLQFLIQYYNGEERAKGNILERFSAQQFPDLHSELNLSSLELGDSALYFCASSTPSKGLAGGMGSYNEQFFGPGTRLTVL.

CDR3 sequence: CAISATPRDQETQYF. The DNA of the CDR3 is TGTGCCATCAGTGCGACTCCCCGGGACCAAGAGACCCAGTACTTC. This chain links TRBV10-3 with TRBJ2-5; D remains ambiguous. Germline V CDR1 and CDR2: ENHRY, SYGVKD. Trimming took off 4 bases at V and 0 bases at J, with 12 bases between the two ends. The CDR3 covers 15 residues.

This clone appeared a single time. The rearrangement uses TRBV19 and TRBJ1-5; 8 nucleotides line up with TRBD1. Germline CDR1 is LNHDA and CDR2 is SQIVND (reference sequence). Unmatched junction bases numbered 10, after V lost 2 bases and J lost 4 bases. This CDR3 is 17 amino acids long. Written as DNA, the CDR3 is TGTGCCAGTAGTATAAATATAGGACAGGGCCTAAATCAGCCCCAGCATTTT. Amino acid sequence: CASSINIGQGLNQPQHF.

This clone was found once. The chain recombines TRBV7-9 with TRBJ1-2; tentatively, D is TRBD1 (5 bases). Trimming pared 1 base from V and 0 bases from J, leaving 21 bases between. From germline, CDR1 is SEHNR and CDR2 FQNEAQ (reference sequence). This CDR3 has 19 amino acids. The CDR3 DNA reads as TGTGCCAGCAGCTTAGATTCGGCAGGGTTTACTTCAGCTAACTATGGCTACACCTTC. It translates to CASSLDSAGFTSANYGYTF.

The chain carries TRBV5-8 and TRBJ1-5; D might be TRBD1 (5 bases). CDR1 is SGHTS, CDR2 YDEGEE, per germline. V dropped 1 base and J dropped 6 bases, with 8 bases sitting between them. The length of the CDR3 is 13 residues. Written as DNA, the CDR3 is TGTGCCAGCAGCTTGACAGGTCGTCAGCCCCAGCATTTT. Translation: CASSLTGRQPQHF.

This sequence joins TRBV4-3 and TRBJ2-7; D not resolved. V lost 0 bases and J lost 2, with 17 bases in between. Germline CDR1 LGHNA, CDR2 YSLEER. The length of the CDR3 is 17 residues. The CDR3 sequence is CASSQDFIGSYPYEQYF. The CDR3 nucleotides are TGCGCCAGCAGCCAAGATTTTATCGGTAGTTACCCCTACGAGCAGTACTTC.

The rearrangement joins TRBV28 to TRBJ2-1; 10 nucleotides match TRBD2. Trimming cost V 5 bases and J 3 bases; bases outside gene matches: 4. The CDR3 loop spans 15 amino acids. Germline V CDR1 and CDR2: MDHEN, SYDVKM. The CDR3 reads CASSLLAGNYNEQFF. Written as DNA, the CDR3 is TGTGCCAGCAGTCTACTAGCGGGGAACTACAATGAGCAGTTCTTC.

This clone was observed once. This chain joins TRBV4-1 and TRBJ2-7, with 8 bases fitting TRBD1. Looked up from germline, CDR1 is MGHRA and CDR2 is YSYEKL. J lost 6 bases, V lost 1 base, and 11 bases had no gene match. This CDR3 is built from 16 residues. CDR3 amino acids: CASSQVLGQGVVEQYF. Written as DNA, the CDR3 is TGCGCCAGCAGCCAAGTTCTAGGACAGGGAGTTGTCGAGCAGTACTTC.

The chain links TRBV12-5 to TRBJ2-2; D possibly corresponds to TRBD1 (5 bases). The CDR3 loop spans 16 amino acids. The germline gives CDR1 LGHNT, CDR2 FRNRAP. The V gene lost 0 bases and the J gene lost 5 bases, with 13 bases spanning the gap. CDR3 region: CASGLVQWGETGELFF. The CDR3 region has the DNA TGTGCTAGTGGTTTGGTACAGTGGGGCGAAACCGGGGAGCTGTTTTTT.

This chain joins TRBV5-1 and TRBJ1-1; D unclear. This CDR3 spans 13 amino acids. Germline V gives CDR1 SGHRS, CDR2 YFSETQ. Trimming cost V 4 bases and J 1 base, with 8 bases left between them. In DNA, the CDR3 is TGCGCCAGCAGCAAGGAGGCGAACACTGAAGCTTTCTTT. Its protein is CASSKEANTEAFF.

With respect to this clone: This CDR3 is also generated by other DNA sequences in the sample. The CDR3 is CASSEPGSYEQYF. The CDR3 bases are TGCGCCAGCAGCGAGCCTGGCTCCTACGAGCAGTACTTC. The chain employs TRBV5-1 and TRBJ2-7; D gene unclear. Per the germline V gene, CDR1 is SGHRS and CDR2 is YFSETQ. This CDR3 has 13 residues. Trimming cost V 4 bases and J 0 bases, with 8 bases left between them. The whole variable domain, remainder taken from reference TRBV5-1 and TRBJ2-7, is KAGVTQTPRYLIKTRGQQVTLSCSPISGHRSVSWYQQTPGQGLQFLFEYFSETQRNKGNFPGRFSGRQFSNSRSEMNVSTLELGDSALYLCASSEPGSYEQYFGPGTRLTVT.

In this sample, this clone turned up once. The chain combines TRBV2 with TRBJ1-2; tentatively, D is TRBD1 (5 bases). V shed 8 bases and J shed 2 bases, with 18 bases lying between them. The CDR3 consists of 15 residues. The V gene's germline CDR1 is SNHLY and CDR2 FYNNEI. As DNA, the CDR3 is TGTGCCAGCGAGGTGGGCAGGGAGGGGAACTATGGCTACACCTTC. Protein product: CASEVGREGNYGYTF.

This chain uses TRBV10-2 with TRBJ2-7; tentative D call: TRBD1 (6 bases). The CDR3 extends over 12 amino acids. The V gene lost 6 bases and the J gene lost 6 bases, with 12 bases spanning the gap. Germline V gene sequence: CDR1 WSHSY, CDR2 SAAADI. CDR3 protein: CASRAPRGEQYF. CDR3 bases: TGCGCCAGCAGAGCTCCCAGGGGCGAGCAGTACTTC.

The rearrangement joins TRBV19 to TRBJ1-1; 8 bases agree with TRBD1. The V segment lost 2 bases and the J segment 4 bases; nucleotides outside the gene matches: 6. Germline assignment: CDR1 LNHDA and CDR2 SQIVND (reference sequence). The CDR3 length is 15 residues. CDR3 residues: CASSISHTGGTEAFF. The CDR3 region has the DNA TGTGCCAGTAGTATATCCCATACAGGGGGCACTGAAGCTTTCTTT.

This chain links TRBV7-9 with TRBJ1-1; D ambiguous. The CDR3 is made up of 12 amino acids. V was trimmed by 6 bases and J by 0 bases, leaving 5 bases between them. Germline CDR1 SEHNR, CDR2 FQNEAQ (reference sequence). CDR3 protein: CASSIMNTEAFF. In DNA, the CDR3 is TGTGCCAGCAGTATTATGAACACTGAAGCTTTCTTT.

CDR3 nucleotide sequence: TGTGCCAGCAGTGAGGGACAGTTCCTAAGCTCCTACGAGCAGTACTTC. Its protein is CASSEGQFLSSYEQYF. This chain uses TRBV2 with TRBJ2-7; 7 bases are shared with TRBD1. The trim removed 3 bases at V and 0 bases at J, leaving 8 bases unmatched. CDR1 is SNHLY, CDR2 FYNNEI, per germline. The CDR3 is 16 residues long.

V and J are TRBV6-5 and TRBJ2-1, with 8 bases identical to TRBD2. Germline CDR1 is MNHEY and CDR2 is SVGAGI. V trimming: 6 bases; J trimming: 8 bases; junction bases outside the gene matches: 12. This CDR3 region has 15 residues. For the CDR3, the DNA is TGTGCCAGCAGCTTGACTAGCGCCTACCGCGATGAGCAGTTCTTC. Translation: CASSLTSAYRDEQFF.

The V call is TRBV24-1, the J call TRBJ2-1, with a possible D match to TRBD2 (5 bases). V was cut by 6 bases and J by 5 bases, with 16 bases left in between. Germline V lookup: CDR1 KGHDR, CDR2 SFDVKD. This CDR3 has 15 residues. The CDR3 here is CATSLSGSGNNEQFF. The DNA for the CDR3 is TGTGCCACCAGTTTATCTGGGAGCGGCAACAATGAGCAGTTCTTC.

The rearrangement joins TRBV28 to TRBJ1-5; unclear D gene. CDR3 length: 12 amino acids. Germline assignment: CDR1 MDHEN and CDR2 SYDVKM. V lost 6 bases to trimming and J lost 7 bases, with 10 bases between them. CDR3 in amino acids: CASRRHNQPQHF. The CDR3 nucleotides read TGTGCCAGCAGGAGACATAACCAGCCCCAGCATTTT.

The count of this clone is one. The V call is TRBV11-2, the J call TRBJ2-7; perhaps TRBD2 as D (6 bases). The ends were cut back, 1 base at V and 2 bases at J, with 12 bases in the middle. This CDR3 spans 15 amino acids. Germline lookup yields CDR1 SGHAT and CDR2 FQNNGV. Written as DNA, the CDR3 is TGTGCCAGCAGCTTAGCTTCTAGCGTCACCTACGAGCAGTACTTC. It specifies CASSLASSVTYEQYF. The full variable domain, in which reference TRBV11-2 and TRBJ2-7 provide the parts outside the CDR3, is EAGVAQSPRYKIIEKRQSVAFWCNPISGHATLYWYQQILGQGPKLLIQFQNNGVVDDSQLPKDRFSAERLKGVDSTLKIQPAKLEDSAVYLCASSLASSVTYEQYFGPGTRLTVT.

This clone was seen a few times. V gene TRBV7-2 combines with J gene TRBJ2-1; unclear D gene. This CDR3 has 11 amino acids. CDR1 is SGHTA, CDR2 FQGNSA, per germline. The V end lost 5 bases, the J end lost 10 bases, and 9 bases lay between the germline ends. CDR3 sequence reads: CASSPFQEQFF. Written as DNA, the CDR3 is TGTGCCAGCAGCCCGTTCCAGGAGCAGTTCTTC. The full variable domain, with the rest looked up from reference TRBV7-2 and TRBJ2-1, is GAGVSQSPSNKVTEKGKDVELRCDPISGHTALYWYRQSLGQGLEFLIYFQGNSAPDKSGLPSDRFSAERTGGSVSTLTIQRTQQEDSAVYLCASSPFQEQFFGPGTRLTVL.

The V call is TRBV6-6, the J call TRBJ1-2, with unresolved D. CDR1 and CDR2 from the germline V gene are MNHNY and SVGAGI (reference sequence). Trimming pared 5 bases from V and 2 bases from J, leaving 9 bases between. The CDR3 extends over 13 amino acids. CDR3 in DNA: TGTGCCAGCAGTCTTACTGAGAACTATGGCTACACCTTC. Translating it yields CASSLTENYGYTF.

The chain uses TRBV2 and TRBJ1-5, with TRBD1 matching 9 bases. Germline V lookup: CDR1 SNHLY, CDR2 FYNNEI. This CDR3 comprises 15 residues. V gave up 2 bases and J gave up 6 bases; unmatched junction bases: 5. The CDR3 reads CASSEWGQGGQPQHF. CDR3 DNA: TGTGCCAGCAGTGAATGGGGACAGGGAGGTCAGCCCCAGCATTTT.

The chain uses TRBV27 and TRBJ2-1; weak D call: TRBD1 (5 bases). V gave up 2 bases and J gave up 1 base, with 6 bases separating them. Germline V gene sequence: CDR1 MNHEY, CDR2 SMNVEV (reference sequence). The CDR3 is 14 residues long. The CDR3 bases are TGTGCCAGCAGTTTAACAGGTTCCTACAATGAGCAGTTCTTC. Translated: CASSLTGSYNEQFF.